The rows below give T cell receptor beta chains drawn from one sample of a study of regulatory T cells in long-lasting Graves disease. TCRdb passed the multiplex PCR reads through MiXCR, listing each CDR3 protein once. Here the sample spans 500,000 to 700,000 distinct CDR3 sequences, 15% to 20% being singletons. The data were also submitted as part of a second study, on T cells in Graves' hyperthyroidism and ophthalmopathy.

Sequenced material: peripheral blood mononuclear cells (PBMCs), taken at new diagnosis, from a patient treated with antithyroid drugs. The source is a woman in her 30s with Graves disease. CDR3s include the opening cysteine and the closing phenylalanine or tryptophan. The D gene is left open where the match is weak. Rows may omit the clone size; those that give it use once, few, many or a size class.

J,V,D,size,DNA,CDR3
TRBJ2-1,TRBV19,TRBD2,.,TGTGCCAGTAGTATGGGACTAGCGGGTCCTAGCTCCTACAATGAGCAGTTCTTC,CASSMGLAGPSSYNEQFF
TRBJ2-1,TRBV15,.,many,TGTGCCACCAGCAGGGACCTAGGAATCTCCTACAATGAGCAGTTCTTC,CATSRDLGISYNEQFF
TRBJ1-5,TRBV28,.,many,TGTGCCAGCGACAGACTTAATCAGCCCCAGCATTTT,CASDRLNQPQHF
TRBJ1-4,TRBV19,.,few,TGTGCCAGTAGCCGACCCCCCACCCGAGGAAGTAATGAAAAACTGTTTTTT,CASSRPPTRGSNEKLFF
TRBJ2-7,TRBV7-3,TRBD2,few,TGTGCCAGCAGCCTTGGAGCGGGAGACGAGCAGTACTTC,CASSLGAGDEQYF
TRBJ1-6,TRBV12-3/TRBV12-4,TRBD1,many,TGTGCCAGCAGTACAGGGGCCACCTATAATTCACCCCTCCACTTT,CASSTGATYNSPLHF
TRBJ1-5,TRBV10-3,.,.,TGTGCCATCGTGCGCAAGGGGTTGGCGGAGCCCCAGCATTTT,CAIVRKGLAEPQHF
TRBJ2-7,TRBV20-1,TRBD2,many,TGCAGTGCTGAACTAGCGGGAGGCACGGGGAACGAGCAGTACTTC,CSAELAGGTGNEQYF
TRBJ1-5,TRBV24-1,.,.,TGTGCCCTCCGGCAGGGGAACAATCAGCCCCAGCATTTT,CALRQGNNQPQHF
TRBJ2-1,TRBV7-9,.,many,TGTGCCAGCGAGGGACGGGATGGCTCCTACAATGAGCAGTTCTTC,CASEGRDGSYNEQFF
TRBJ2-6,TRBV5-1,TRBD2,.,TGCGCCAGCAGCTCCTTGACTAGCGGCTCTGGGGCCAACGTCCTGGCTTTC,CASSSLTSGSGANVLAF
TRBJ2-1,TRBV30,TRBD2,few,TGTGCCTGGAAGACTAGCGGGATAATCAATGAGCAGTTCTTC,CAWKTSGIINEQFF
TRBJ1-2,TRBV3-1,.,few,TGTGCCAGCAGCCGCCCCCCGAGCTACACCTTC,CASSRPPSYTF
TRBJ2-7,TRBV7-9,TRBD2,many,TGTGCCAGCAGGCCCGCCGGGGGGGGTTACGAGCAGTACTTC,CASRPAGGGYEQYF
TRBJ2-3,TRBV7-9,.,.,TGTGCCAGCAGCTTAATGAGGGACACAGATACGCAGTATTTT,CASSLMRDTDTQYF
TRBJ2-3,TRBV5-1,TRBD2,many,TGCGCCAGCAGCCTAGCGGGAGGGCAAGATACGCAGTATTTT,CASSLAGGQDTQYF
TRBJ2-1,TRBV28,.,many,TGTGCCAGCAGCCGAAACAGTGAGGGGCACAATGAGCAGTTCTTC,CASSRNSEGHNEQFF
TRBJ2-3,TRBV7-6,TRBD2,.,TGTGCCAGCAGCTTAGTCGGCGGGAGCCTTTCAGATACGCAGTATTTT,CASSLVGGSLSDTQYF